This record covers a single TCR beta chain. The data were taken from a study of blood T cell repertoires in COVID-19. Study background: The United States, Italy and Spain were the sources of the acute and convalescent COVID-19 samples. Nucleic acid was either cDNA or gDNA, and it came from T cells, B-cell-depleted T cells, or PBMCs.

Germline values: CDR1 SGHAT, CDR2 FQNNGV. The V end was cut by 3 bases, the J end by 2 bases, with 13 bases between. This CDR3 contains 15 residues. Original analysis: Nucleated cell counts were estimated from reference gene primer amplification. Sequencing was performed with immunoSEQ multiplex PCR; in TCRdb, only in-frame clones are kept and a portion is missing. That table furnishes V, J and clone size, whereas the DNA furnished D and trimming. The data show some 150,000 clones, with approximately 88% seen just once and roughly 2% held by the top ten. The clonotype originates from a man between 65 and 85 years old with acute or convalescent COVID-19. The V gene is TRBV11-2, the J gene TRBJ1-1, with D unclear. The sample comprised peripheral blood. In nucleotides, the CDR3 is TGTGCCAGCAGCTTTCGGAGGGCGGTCAACACTGAAGCTTTCTTT. This gives the protein CASSFRRAVNTEAFF.